Listed here are 20 T cell receptor beta chains from one sample, sequenced in a study of T cells in Graves' hyperthyroidism and ophthalmopathy. TCR beta CDR3 regions were amplified from RNA transcripts. Using the HTBI primer set, a first-round RT-PCR was run on the TCR CDR3. TCRdb used MiXCR to reprocess the multiplex PCR reads, holding one entry per CDR3 protein. The table includes 350,000 to 500,000 distinct CDR3 sequences, 12% to 15% detected once. The sequenced sample was blood. The receptor set was obtained from a woman aged 18-29 years with Graves' hyperthyroidism.

This clonotype was counted at least ten times. The chain is built from TRBV29-1 and TRBJ2-2; no clear D. CDR1 and CDR2 from the germline V gene are SQVTM and ANQGSEA. V lost 6 bases and J 6 bases, leaving 14 bases between the germline ends. The CDR3 totals 13 residues. The CDR3, as DNA: TGCAGCGTGGACGGCATCTCCCCCGGGGAGCTGTTTTTT. Its translation: CSVDGISPGELFF.

This clonotype was seen many times. The V and J genes are TRBV20-1 and TRBJ2-5; 11 bases map to TRBD2. The CDR3 is 15 amino acids. In germline, CDR1 is DFQATT, CDR2 SNEGSKA (reference sequence). Unmatched junction bases numbered 3, after V lost 1 base and J lost 2 bases. The CDR3 DNA reads as TGCAGTGCTAGAGTAGCGGGAGGGCCACAAGAGACCCAGTACTTC. Protein product: CSARVAGGPQETQYF.

This clonotype was picked up many times. The rearrangement joins TRBV5-1 to TRBJ2-5, with TRBD1 matching 7 bases. With 5 bases clipped from V and 12 bases from J, the junction kept 16 bases outside the gene matches. CDR1 is SGHRS and CDR2 is YFSETQ in the germline V gene. CDR3 size: 14 residues. The CDR3 region is CASSPKAAGGAEYF. CDR3 DNA sequence: TGCGCCAGCAGTCCCAAGGCAGCAGGGGGAGCGGAGTACTTC.

This clonotype came up a few times. A much more abundant neighbour one base away suggests this may be a read error. The rearrangement uses TRBV7-9 and TRBJ2-1, with TRBD2 as a possible D gene (6 bases). CDR1 SEHNR and CDR2 FQNEAQ come from the germline V gene (reference sequence). The V gene lost 8 bases and the J gene lost 6 bases, with 23 bases spanning the gap. There are 16 residues in the CDR3. The DNA of the CDR3 is TGTGCCAGCGGCCTCCAACGGGAGTTTGGCTTCAATGAGCAGTTCTTC. Translation: CASGLQREFGFNEQFF.

The rearrangement joins TRBV10-2 to TRBJ2-2; TRBD1 matches 9 bases. The junction had 11 bases not matched to a gene; V was cut back by 6 bases and J by 9 bases. The CDR3 is made up of 15 amino acids. In germline, CDR1 is WSHSY, CDR2 SAAADI. In nucleotides, the CDR3 is TGCGCCAGCAGCTACGCCGGGACAGGGATGAGGGAGCTGTTTTTT. This sequence encodes CASSYAGTGMRELFF.

This clonotype was seen a few times. The chain uses TRBV28 and TRBJ2-7; D is perhaps TRBD1 (5 bases). This CDR3 is built from 13 residues. V lost 2 bases and J 4 bases, leaving 9 bases between the germline ends. The germline V gene has CDR1 MDHEN and CDR2 SYDVKM. In DNA, the CDR3 is TGTGCCAGCAGTTTAATAGGGGTTTACGAGCAGTACTTC. Translated, it gives CASSLIGVYEQYF.

In this sample, this clonotype turned up many times. The chain has TRBV6-2 or TRBV6-3 and TRBJ1-5; D ambiguous. Germline assignment: CDR1 MNHEY and CDR2 SVGEGT. The CDR3 runs 15 residues. Trimming took 0 bases from V and 0 from J, leaving 6 bases between them. CDR3 nucleotides: TGTGCCAGCAGTTACTCTACAGATAGCAATCAGCCCCAGCATTTT. Residues: CASSYSTDSNQPQHF.

This chain links TRBV9 with TRBJ2-2; 7 nucleotides agree with TRBD1. This CDR3 has 15 residues. Per the germline V gene, CDR1 is SGDLS and CDR2 is YYNGEE. V trimming: 4 bases; J trimming: 4 bases; junction bases outside the gene matches: 7. The CDR3 loop reads CASSPKGQSTGELFF. CDR3 nucleotides: TGTGCCAGCAGCCCGAAGGGACAGTCCACCGGGGAGCTGTTTTTT.

This sequence joins TRBV6-5 and TRBJ1-6; TRBD1 matches 7 bases. After removal of 0 bases from V and 5 bases from J, the junction contained 1 base not matched to a gene. There are 15 residues in the CDR3. Per germline, CDR1 MNHEY and CDR2 SVGAGI. The CDR3 sequence: CASSYSDRNNSPLHF. The CDR3 DNA is TGTGCCAGCAGTTACTCGGACAGGAATAATTCACCCCTCCACTTT.

This clonotype was counted at least ten times. The chain has TRBV19 and TRBJ1-1; no clear D gene. This CDR3 contains 15 residues. V was clipped by 3 bases and J by 11 bases, with 22 bases between them. Germline lookup yields CDR1 LNHDA and CDR2 SQIVND (reference sequence). As DNA, the CDR3 is TGTGCCAGTAGTATTGGGTTGCAGTTCCCGAGGGAGGCTTTCTTT. It specifies CASSIGLQFPREAFF.

This rearrangement joins TRBV6-5 to TRBJ1-3, with unresolved D. Per germline, CDR1 MNHEY and CDR2 SVGAGI. The V gene lost 0 bases and the J gene lost 0 bases, with 9 bases spanning the gap. CDR3 length equals 16 residues. The CDR3 sequence: CASSYSGGISGNTIYF. The CDR3 region has the DNA TGTGCCAGCAGTTACTCGGGCGGGATCTCTGGAAACACCATATATTTT.

V usage is TRBV7-2 and J usage is TRBJ1-2; D unresolved. The CDR3 loop spans 14 amino acids. The germline CDR1 and CDR2 sequences are SGHTA and FQGNSA. Trimming removed 1 base from V and 4 bases from J, with 10 bases in between. CDR3 loop: CASSLVVSGYGYTF. CDR3 sequence (DNA): TGTGCCAGCAGCTTAGTGGTCTCGGGCTATGGCTACACCTTC.

As regards this clonotype: Compared with germline, one end of the junction differs, possibly owing to a read error. The V call is TRBV7-7, the J call TRBJ2-5; 7 bases are a match to TRBD2. The CDR3 extends over 14 amino acids. Germline loops: CDR1 SSHAT, CDR2 FNYEAQ (reference sequence). The CDR3 bases are TGTGCTAGCAGCGTTTCAGCGGGAAGAGAGACCCAGTACTTC. As protein: CASSVSAGRETQYF.

This clonotype has ten or more counts. The V and J genes are TRBV12-3 or TRBV12-4 and TRBJ1-1, with 10 positions matching TRBD1. The CDR3 loop spans 16 amino acids. The V gene end was trimmed by 5 bases and the J gene end by 0 bases; junction bases not matched to a gene: 6. CDR3 nucleotides: TGTGCCAGCAGTCTGGGACAGGGGCCCTTGAACACTGAAGCTTTCTTT. The encoded protein is CASSLGQGPLNTEAFF.

The gene calls are TRBV25-1 and TRBJ2-6, with no clear D. Between the trimmed V and J ends, which lost 1 base and 0 bases, there was a span of 7 bases. Germline CDR1 is MGHDK and CDR2 is SYGVNS. The CDR3 consists of 16 residues. CDR3 DNA: TGTGCCAGCAGTGAATCGGTAGGCTCTGGGGCCAACGTCCTGACTTTC. This encodes CASSESVGSGANVLTF.

The table lists this clonotype with many counts. The J gene is TRBJ2-1, the V gene TRBV5-1, with D uncertain. Trimming pared 0 bases from V and 1 base from J, leaving 5 bases between. This CDR3 is 14 amino acids long. Germline V gene sequence: CDR1 SGHRS, CDR2 YFSETQ. The CDR3 DNA follows: TGCGCCAGCAGCTTGGACTCGTCCTACAATGAGCAGTTCTTC. Its translation is CASSLDSSYNEQFF. Looking up the rest from reference TRBV5-1 and TRBJ2-1 gives the full variable domain: KAGVTQTPRYLIKTRGQQVTLSCSPISGHRSVSWYQQTPGQGLQFLFEYFSETQRNKGNFPGRFSGRQFSNSRSEMNVSTLELGDSALYLCASSLDSSYNEQFFGPGTRLTVL.

This clonotype was picked up a small number of times. The J gene is TRBJ2-6, the V gene TRBV19, with D possibly being TRBD1 (5 bases). There are 14 residues in the CDR3. Germline loops: CDR1 LNHDA, CDR2 SQIVND (reference sequence). V was clipped by 7 bases and J by 1 base, with 8 bases between them. The DNA of the CDR3 is TGTGCCAGTAACGCAGGGTCTGGGGCCAACGTCCTGACTTTC. Protein: CASNAGSGANVLTF.

This clonotype was detected many times. V and J are TRBV29-1 and TRBJ1-1, with 7 bases identical to TRBD1. Germline CDR1 is SQVTM and CDR2 is ANQGSEA. This CDR3 contains 11 residues. V lost 5 bases and J lost 4; bases outside the gene matches: 1. CDR3 protein: CSVNRGTEAFF. The CDR3 bases are TGCAGCGTTAACAGGGGCACTGAAGCTTTCTTT.

This clonotype was counted ten times or more. V and J are TRBV18 and TRBJ2-7; perhaps D is TRBD1 or TRBD2 (5 bases each). Trimming took off 3 bases at V and 0 bases at J, with 12 bases between the two ends. The CDR3 contains 15 residues. Germline V gives CDR1 KGHSH, CDR2 LQKENI. As DNA, the CDR3 is TGTGCCAGCTCACCGTCGGCAGGGAGCTCCTACGAGCAGTACTTC. Translation gives CASSPSAGSSYEQYF.

This chain links TRBV20-1 with TRBJ2-6; D is unresolved. The germline gives CDR1 DFQATT, CDR2 SNEGSKA (reference sequence). Trimming cost V 3 bases and J 0 bases, with 6 bases left between them. This CDR3 contains 14 residues. The chain's CDR3 is CSASPASGANVLTF. CDR3 in DNA: TGCAGTGCTAGCCCGGCCTCTGGGGCCAACGTCCTGACTTTC.